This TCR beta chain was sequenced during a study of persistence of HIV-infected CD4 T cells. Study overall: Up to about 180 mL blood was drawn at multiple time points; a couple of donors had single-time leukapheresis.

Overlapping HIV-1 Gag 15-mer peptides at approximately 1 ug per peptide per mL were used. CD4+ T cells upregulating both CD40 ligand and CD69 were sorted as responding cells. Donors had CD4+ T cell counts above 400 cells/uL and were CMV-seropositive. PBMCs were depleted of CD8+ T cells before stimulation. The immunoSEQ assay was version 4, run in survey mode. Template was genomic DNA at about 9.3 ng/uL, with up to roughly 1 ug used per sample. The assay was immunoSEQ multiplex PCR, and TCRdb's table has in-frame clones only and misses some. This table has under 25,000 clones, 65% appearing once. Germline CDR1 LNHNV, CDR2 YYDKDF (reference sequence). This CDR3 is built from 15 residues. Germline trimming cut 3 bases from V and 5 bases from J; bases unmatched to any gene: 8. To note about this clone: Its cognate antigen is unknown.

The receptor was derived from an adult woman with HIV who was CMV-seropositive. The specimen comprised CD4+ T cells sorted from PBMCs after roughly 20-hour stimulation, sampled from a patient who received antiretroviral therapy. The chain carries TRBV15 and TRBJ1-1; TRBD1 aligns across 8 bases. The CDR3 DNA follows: TGTGCCACCAGCAGCTCAGGGGGCTTTAGGACTGAAGCTTTCTTT. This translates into CATSSSGGFRTEAFF.